This TCR beta chain was retrieved from a study of T cells after posttransplantation cyclophosphamide. Whole-study results and caveats: After PTCy, TRB diversity resembled that of CNI/methotrexate controls. TRB overlap between skin or GI tissue T cells and blood was limited.

Cyclophosphamide on days +3 and +4 followed busulfan-fludarabine conditioning and a marrow graft. This clone was picked up one time. Its antigen is undetermined. Trimming pared 4 bases from V and 12 bases from J, leaving 22 bases between. CDR3 length equals 15 residues. The germline V gene has CDR1 MNHEY and CDR2 SVGAGI. Data came from immunoSEQ multiplex PCR; TCRdb stores just in-frame clones and leaves some out. The data show 8,500 to 13,000 clones, with 70% to 90% seen just once and approximately 5.6% held by the top ten. The chain is built from TRBV6-5 and TRBJ2-1, with D perhaps TRBD2 (5 bases). The source was PBMCs, collected after allogeneic stem cell transplant with posttransplant cyclophosphamide. The receptor was derived from a female patient aged 50-60 years who received an allogeneic stem cell transplant from a related donor, was CMV-positive, and had no GVHD. Some T cells may be transferred from the graft donor. CDR3 sequence: CASSSGLQSLSRQFF. The CDR3 nucleotides are TGTGCCAGCAGTTCCGGACTCCAATCCTTAAGTCGGCAGTTCTTC.